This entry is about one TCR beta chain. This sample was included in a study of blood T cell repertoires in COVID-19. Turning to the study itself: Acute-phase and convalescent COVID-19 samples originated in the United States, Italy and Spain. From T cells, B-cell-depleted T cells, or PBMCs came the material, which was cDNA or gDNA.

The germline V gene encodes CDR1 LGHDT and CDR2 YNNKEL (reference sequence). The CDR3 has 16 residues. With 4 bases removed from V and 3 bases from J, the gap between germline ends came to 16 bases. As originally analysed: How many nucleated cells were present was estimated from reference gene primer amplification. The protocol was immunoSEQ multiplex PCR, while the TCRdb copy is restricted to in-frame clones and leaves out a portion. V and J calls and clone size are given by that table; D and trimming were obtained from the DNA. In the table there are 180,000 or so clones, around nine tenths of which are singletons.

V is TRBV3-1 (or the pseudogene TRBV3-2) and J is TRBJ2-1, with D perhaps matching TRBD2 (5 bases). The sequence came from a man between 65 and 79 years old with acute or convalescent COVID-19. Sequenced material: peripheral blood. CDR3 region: CASSPSSGTFYNEQFF. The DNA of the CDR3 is TGTGCCAGCAGCCCCTCCAGCGGAACTTTCTACAATGAGCAGTTCTTC.